This T cell receptor beta chain is drawn from a study of blood T cell repertoires in COVID-19. At the level of the study: Collection of acute and convalescent COVID-19 samples took place in the United States, Italy and Spain. Nucleic acid was either cDNA or gDNA, and it came from T cells, B-cell-depleted T cells, or PBMCs.

In the authors' methods: Nucleated cell counts were estimated from reference gene primer amplification. Clones were sequenced by immunoSEQ multiplex PCR, and TCRdb holds only the in-frame ones, with some missing. That table supplies the V and J calls and clone size; D and trimming were determined from the DNA. This table holds more than 250,000 clones, 65% to 90% found once. V was cut by 3 bases and J by 7 bases, with 21 bases left in between. The CDR3 length is 17 residues. The germline V gene encodes CDR1 MNHNS and CDR2 SASEGT. This rearrangement joins TRBV6-1 to TRBJ1-4; D perhaps matches TRBD1 (6 bases). Sequencing was done on a sample of peripheral blood. This clonotype originated in a man between 50 and 59 years old with active or convalescent COVID-19. The CDR3 DNA reads as TGTGCCAGCAGTGATGGGGGGCAGGGGAGGGACGGTGAAAAACTGTTTTTT. It is translated as CASSDGGQGRDGEKLFF.